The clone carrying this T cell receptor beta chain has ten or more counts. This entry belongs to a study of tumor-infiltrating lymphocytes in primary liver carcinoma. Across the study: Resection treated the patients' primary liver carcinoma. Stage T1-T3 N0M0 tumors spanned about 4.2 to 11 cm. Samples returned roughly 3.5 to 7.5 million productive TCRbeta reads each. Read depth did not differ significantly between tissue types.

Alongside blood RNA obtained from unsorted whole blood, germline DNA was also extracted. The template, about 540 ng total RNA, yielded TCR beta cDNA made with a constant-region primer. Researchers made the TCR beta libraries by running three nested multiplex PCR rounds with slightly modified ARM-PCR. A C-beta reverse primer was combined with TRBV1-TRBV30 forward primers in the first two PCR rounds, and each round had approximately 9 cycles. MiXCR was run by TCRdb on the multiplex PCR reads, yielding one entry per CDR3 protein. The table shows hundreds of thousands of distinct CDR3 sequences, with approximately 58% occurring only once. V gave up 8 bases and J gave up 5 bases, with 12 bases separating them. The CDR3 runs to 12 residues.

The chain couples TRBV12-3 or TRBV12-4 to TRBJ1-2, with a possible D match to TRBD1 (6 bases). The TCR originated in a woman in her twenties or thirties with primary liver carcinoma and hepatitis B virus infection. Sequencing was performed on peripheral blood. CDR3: CASFGTPYGYTF. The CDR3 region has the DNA TGTGCCAGCTTCGGGACACCGTATGGCTACACCTTC.